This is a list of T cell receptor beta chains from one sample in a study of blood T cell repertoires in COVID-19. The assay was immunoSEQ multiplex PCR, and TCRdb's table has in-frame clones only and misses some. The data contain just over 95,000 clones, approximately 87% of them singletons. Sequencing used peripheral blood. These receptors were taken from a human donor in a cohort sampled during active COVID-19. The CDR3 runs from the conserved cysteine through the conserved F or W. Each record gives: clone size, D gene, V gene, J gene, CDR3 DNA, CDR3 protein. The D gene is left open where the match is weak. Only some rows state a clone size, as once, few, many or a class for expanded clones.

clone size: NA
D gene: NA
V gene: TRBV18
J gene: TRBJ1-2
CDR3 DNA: TGTGCCAGCTCACCACCGGGAGTGTATGGCTACACCTTC
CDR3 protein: CASSPPGVYGYTF

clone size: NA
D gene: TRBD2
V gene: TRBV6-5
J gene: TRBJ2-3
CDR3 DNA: TGTGCCAGCCTACCTTTAGCGGGGGGCACAGATACGCAGTATTTT
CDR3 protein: CASLPLAGGTDTQYF

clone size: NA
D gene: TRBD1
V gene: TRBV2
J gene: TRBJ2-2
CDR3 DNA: TGTGCCAGCAGTGAAGGAAGGGGGCGAGACACCGGGGAGCTGTTTTTT
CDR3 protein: CASSEGRGRDTGELFF

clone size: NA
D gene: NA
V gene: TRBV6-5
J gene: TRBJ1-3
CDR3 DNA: TGTGCCAGCAGTTACTCGCAGGGCTTTACTGGAAACACCATATATTTT
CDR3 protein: CASSYSQGFTGNTIYF

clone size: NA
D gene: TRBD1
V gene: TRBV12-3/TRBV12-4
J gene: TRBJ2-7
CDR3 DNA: TGTGCCAGCAGTCAGGGACAGGACTACGAGCAGTACTTC
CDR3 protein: CASSQGQDYEQYF

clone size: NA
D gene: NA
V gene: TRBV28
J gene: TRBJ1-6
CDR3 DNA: TGTGCCAGCAGTTTATATCAGGGTACACCCCTCCACTTT
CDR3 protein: CASSLYQGTPLHF

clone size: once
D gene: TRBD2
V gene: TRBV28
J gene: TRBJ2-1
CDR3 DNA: TGTGCCAGCAGTTCCCGGGACTACCCTACGAATGAGCAGTTCTTC
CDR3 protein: CASSSRDYPTNEQFF

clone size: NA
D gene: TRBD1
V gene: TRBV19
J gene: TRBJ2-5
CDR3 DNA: TGTGCCAGTAGTGGGACAGAGGGGACGGCCCAGTACTTC
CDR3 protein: CASSGTEGTAQYF

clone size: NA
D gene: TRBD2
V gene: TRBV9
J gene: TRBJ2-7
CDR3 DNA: TGTGCCAGCAGCGTACGGGGGGAGGACTACGAGCAGTACTTC
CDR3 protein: CASSVRGEDYEQYF

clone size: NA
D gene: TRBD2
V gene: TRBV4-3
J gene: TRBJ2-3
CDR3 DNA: TGCGCCAGCAGCCAAGATTGGGTCTGGGACTACCTAAAAACAGATACGCAGTATTTT
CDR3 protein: CASSQDWVWDYLKTDTQYF

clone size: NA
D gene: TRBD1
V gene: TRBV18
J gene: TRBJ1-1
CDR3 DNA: TGTGCCAGCTCACAATCAGGGGGCGGAACTGAAGCTTTCTTT
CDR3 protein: CASSQSGGGTEAFF

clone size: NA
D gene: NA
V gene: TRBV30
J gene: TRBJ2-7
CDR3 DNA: TGTGCCGCCTTAAGCGGACGATCTTATGAGCAGTACTTC
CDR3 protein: CAALSGRSYEQYF

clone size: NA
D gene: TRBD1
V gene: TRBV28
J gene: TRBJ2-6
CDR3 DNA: TGTGCCAGCAGTCCAGGGGGTTCCCCTGGGGCCAACGTCCTGACTTTC
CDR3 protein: CASSPGGSPGANVLTF

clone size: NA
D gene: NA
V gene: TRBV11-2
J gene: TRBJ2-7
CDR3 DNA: TGTGCCAGCTCCACCCTCGGTCTACAGTACTTC
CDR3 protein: CASSTLGLQYF

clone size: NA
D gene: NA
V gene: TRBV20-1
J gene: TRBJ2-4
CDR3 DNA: TGCAGTGCTAGTAGGGAGATAGGAGACATTCAGTACTTC
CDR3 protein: CSASREIGDIQYF

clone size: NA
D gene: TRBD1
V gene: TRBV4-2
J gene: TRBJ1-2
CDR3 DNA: TGTGCCAGCAGCCAAGAGGGACAGCTAGTCTATGGCTACACCTTC
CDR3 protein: CASSQEGQLVYGYTF

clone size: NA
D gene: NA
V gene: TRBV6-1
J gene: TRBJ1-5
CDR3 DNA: TGTGCCAGCAGTGAAAGCACAGAGGGTCATCAGCCCCAGCATTTT
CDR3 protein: CASSESTEGHQPQHF

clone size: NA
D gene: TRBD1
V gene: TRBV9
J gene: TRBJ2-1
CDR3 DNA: TGTGCCAGCAGCGTCTCACCGGGACAGTTCAATGAGCAGTTCTTC
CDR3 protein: CASSVSPGQFNEQFF

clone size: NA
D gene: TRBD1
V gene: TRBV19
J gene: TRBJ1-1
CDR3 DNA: TGTGCCAGTAGAGGGACAGGGAACACTGAAGCTTTCTTT
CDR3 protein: CASRGTGNTEAFF

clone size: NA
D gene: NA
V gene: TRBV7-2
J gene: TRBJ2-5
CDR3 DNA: TGTGCCAGCAGCCTAACAGAGGGAGAGACCCAGTACTTC
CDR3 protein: CASSLTEGETQYF

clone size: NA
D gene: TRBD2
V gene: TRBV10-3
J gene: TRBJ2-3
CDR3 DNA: TGTGCCATCAGTGAGGGTGGACTAGCAGAAGATACGCAGTATTTT
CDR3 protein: CAISEGGLAEDTQYF

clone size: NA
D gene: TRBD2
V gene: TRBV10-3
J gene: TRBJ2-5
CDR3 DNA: TGTGCCATCAGTGGGGGGGGAAAAGAGACCCAGTACTTC
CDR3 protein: CAISGGGKETQYF

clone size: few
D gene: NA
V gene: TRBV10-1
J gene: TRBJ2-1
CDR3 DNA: TGCGCCAGCAGTGAGGTTTCGGGTGGACTTTACAATGAGCAGTTCTTC
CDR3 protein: CASSEVSGGLYNEQFF

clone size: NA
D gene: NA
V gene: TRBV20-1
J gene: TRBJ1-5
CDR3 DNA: TGCAGTGCTAGTCCGGGACACGATACCCCATATCGGCCCCAGCATTTT
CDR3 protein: CSASPGHDTPYRPQHF

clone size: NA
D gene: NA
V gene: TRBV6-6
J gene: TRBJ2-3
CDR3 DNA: TGTGCCAGCAGCCTCTCACTAAGCACAGATACGCAGTATTTT
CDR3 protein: CASSLSLSTDTQYF

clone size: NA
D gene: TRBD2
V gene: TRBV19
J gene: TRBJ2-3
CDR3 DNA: TGTGCCAGTAGTACGGGGGGGCAGAGAGATACGCAGTATTTT
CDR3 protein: CASSTGGQRDTQYF

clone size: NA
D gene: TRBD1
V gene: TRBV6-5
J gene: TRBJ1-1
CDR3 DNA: TGTGCCAGCAGTTATCCAGGGGGCTTTGGCACTGAAGCTTTCTTT
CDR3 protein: CASSYPGGFGTEAFF

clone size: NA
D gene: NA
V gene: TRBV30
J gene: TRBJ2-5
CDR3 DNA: TGTGCCTGGATTAGCCGAGAGACCCAGTACTTC
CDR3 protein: CAWISRETQYF

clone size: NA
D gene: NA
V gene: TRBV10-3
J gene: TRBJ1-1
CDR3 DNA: TGTGCCATCAGTGTACAGAACACTGAAGCTTTCTTT
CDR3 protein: CAISVQNTEAFF

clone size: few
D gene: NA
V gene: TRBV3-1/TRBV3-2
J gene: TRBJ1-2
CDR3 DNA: TGTGCCAGCAGCCAAGTGGGCGGGAATGGCTACACCTTC
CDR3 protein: CASSQVGGNGYTF

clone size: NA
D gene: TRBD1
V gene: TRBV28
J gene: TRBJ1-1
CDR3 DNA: TGTGCCAGCACCGACCCCTCGGGACAGGGGGCCTCTGAAGCTTTCTTT
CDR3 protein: CASTDPSGQGASEAFF

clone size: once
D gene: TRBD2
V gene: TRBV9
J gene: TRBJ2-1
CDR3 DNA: TGTGCCAGCAGCTTTAGCGGGAGGGCCTCCGTCAATGAGCAGTTCTTC
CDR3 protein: CASSFSGRASVNEQFF

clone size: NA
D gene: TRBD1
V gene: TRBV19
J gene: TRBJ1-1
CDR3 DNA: TGTGCCAGTAGTATGGGGACAGGACCGAACACTGAAGCTTTCTTT
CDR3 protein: CASSMGTGPNTEAFF

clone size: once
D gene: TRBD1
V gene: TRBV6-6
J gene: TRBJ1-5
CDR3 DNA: TGTGCCAGCAGTTACCAGACAGGGGGCAATCAGCCCCAGCATTTT
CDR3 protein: CASSYQTGGNQPQHF

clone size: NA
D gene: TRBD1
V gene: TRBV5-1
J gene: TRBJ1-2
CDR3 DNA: TGCGCCAGCGGACAGGGGTTCTATGGCTACACCTTC
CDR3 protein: CASGQGFYGYTF

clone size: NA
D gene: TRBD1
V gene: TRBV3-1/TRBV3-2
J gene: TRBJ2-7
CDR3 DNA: TGTGCCAGCAGCCAAGTGGGGACAGGGGGGAGCCACGAGCAGTACTTC
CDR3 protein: CASSQVGTGGSHEQYF